Sequencing of this T cell receptor (beta chain) was carried out in a study of Graves' ophthalmopathy and Graves' hyperthyroidism. Amplification targeted the TCR beta CDR3 regions, with RNA transcripts as the source material. Second-round multiplex PCR came after first-round RT-PCR with HTBI primers. TCRdb fed the multiplex PCR reads into MiXCR, producing one record per CDR3 protein. The sample yields 500,000 to 700,000 distinct CDR3 sequences, about 24% seen once. In this cohort, patients with other autoimmune diseases, uncontrolled infections, pregnancy or lactation were excluded. In germline, CDR1 is SGHAT, CDR2 FQNNGV. V was clipped by 5 bases and J by 0 bases; unmatched bases: 9. This CDR3 has 17 residues.

This receptor was identified in a woman under 30 with stable Graves' hyperthyroidism. Some clones in this sample may be carry-over from other donors' samples. The J gene is TRBJ1-3, the V gene TRBV11-2; 8 bases line up with TRBD1. Specimen: peripheral blood. The CDR3 sequence is CASSPRPTGASGNTIYF. For the CDR3, the DNA is TGTGCCAGCAGCCCAAGACCGACAGGGGCCTCTGGAAACACCATATATTTT. The variable domain in full, completed from reference TRBV11-2 and TRBJ1-3, reads EAGVAQSPRYKIIEKRQSVAFWCNPISGHATLYWYQQILGQGPKLLIQFQNNGVVDDSQLPKDRFSAERLKGVDSTLKIQPAKLEDSAVYLCASSPRPTGASGNTIYFGEGSWLTVV.